Following are 26 T cell receptor beta chains from one sample sequenced in a study of T cell responses to AZD1222 COVID-19 vaccine. Here immunoSEQ multiplex PCR was the method, and the copy in TCRdb shows in-frame clones only, minus some. The data contain roughly 200,000 clones, approximately 89% of them singletons. The specimen comprised peripheral blood, sampled 28 days after the second AZD1222 dose. Receptors originate from an adult who received the AZD1222 COVID-19 vaccine.

This rearrangement joins TRBV11-1 to TRBJ2-7; D is undetermined. The V gene's germline CDR1 is SGHAT and CDR2 FQDESV (reference sequence). The CDR3 contains 14 residues. Trimming shortened V by 5 bases and J by 5 bases, and 16 bases separated the two germline ends. This CDR3 is CASSPLWSPHEQYF. The CDR3 nucleotides are TGTGCCAGCAGCCCATTATGGAGTCCCCACGAGCAGTACTTC. The full variable domain, completed using reference TRBV11-1 and TRBJ2-7, is EAEVAQSPRYKITEKSQAVAFWCDPISGHATLYWYRQILGQGPELLVQFQDESVVDDSQLPKDRFSAERLKGVDSTLKIQPAELGDSAMYLCASSPLWSPHEQYFGPGTRLTVT.

The J gene is TRBJ2-7, the V gene TRBV5-1; the match to TRBD1 covers 9 bases. The V gene end was trimmed by 5 bases and the J gene end by 4 bases; junction bases not matched to a gene: 7. The CDR3 loop spans 14 amino acids. Germline CDR1 SGHRS, CDR2 YFSETQ. This CDR3 is CASRSGTGWYEQYF. The CDR3 DNA is TGCGCCAGCAGGTCCGGGACAGGGTGGTACGAGCAGTACTTC.

This clone was observed a handful of times. The chain combines TRBV5-5 with TRBJ1-2; the D is unclear. The CDR3 is 13 amino acids. Germline V lookup: CDR1 SGHKS, CDR2 YYEKEE (reference sequence). The V gene lost 3 bases and the J gene lost 4 bases, with 10 bases spanning the gap. The CDR3 DNA sequence: TGTGCCAGCAGCTCGGGGAGGGCCTATGGCTACACCTTC. It is translated as CASSSGRAYGYTF. Drawing the rest from reference TRBV5-5 and TRBJ1-2, the complete variable domain is DAGVTQSPTHLIKTRGQQVTLRCSPISGHKSVSWYQQVLGQGPQFIFQYYEKEERGRGNFPDRFSARQFPNYSSELNVNALLLGDSALYLCASSSGRAYGYTFGSGTRLTVV.

This clone was seen just once. The chain combines TRBV28 with TRBJ2-2; no clear D. The CDR3 spans 13 residues. Trimming stripped 3 bases from V and 6 bases from J, with 8 bases between. Germline assignment: CDR1 MDHEN and CDR2 SYDVKM. This chain's CDR3 is CASSLTGAGELFF. The CDR3 region has the DNA TGTGCCAGCAGTTTGACTGGGGCCGGGGAGCTGTTTTTT.

The V gene is TRBV9, the J gene TRBJ2-1, with D possibly TRBD2 on 5 matching bases. With 0 bases removed from V and 8 bases from J, the gap between germline ends came to 18 bases. The CDR3 has 16 amino acids. Germline V lookup: CDR1 SGDLS, CDR2 YYNGEE. Here the CDR3 reads CASSVATSGFNHEQFF. DNA for the CDR3: TGTGCCAGCAGCGTAGCTACTTCGGGATTTAACCATGAGCAGTTCTTC.

The chain links TRBV4-1 to TRBJ1-5, with 9 bases fitting TRBD1. Germline V gives CDR1 MGHRA, CDR2 YSYEKL. This CDR3 comprises 16 residues. With V trimmed by 3 bases and J by 2 bases, 5 bases remained unmatched. CDR3 region: CASSHTTGGRNQPQHF. The CDR3 DNA reads as TGCGCCAGCAGCCATACGACAGGGGGTCGCAATCAGCCCCAGCATTTT.

V usage is TRBV19 and J usage is TRBJ1-5, with D perhaps matching TRBD1 (5 bases). The CDR3 totals 14 residues. Germline CDR1 and CDR2: LNHDA and SQIVND (reference sequence). V was clipped by 4 bases and J by 2 bases, with 9 bases between them. This CDR3 reads CASSTRDGNQPQHF. CDR3 nucleotides: TGTGCCAGTAGTACTCGGGACGGCAATCAGCCCCAGCATTTT.

This chain joins TRBV5-1 and TRBJ1-6; 7 positions match TRBD1. Unmatched junction bases numbered 7, after V lost 3 bases and J lost 7 bases. The CDR3 runs 15 residues. Germline V gene sequence: CDR1 SGHRS, CDR2 YFSETQ. The CDR3 protein is CASSSGAGGNSPLHF. CDR3 nucleotide sequence: TGCGCCAGCAGCTCCGGCGCAGGGGGAAATTCACCCCTCCACTTT.

The chain is built from TRBV28 and TRBJ1-2; 8 nucleotides agree with TRBD1. The V and J ends lost 6 bases and 8 bases, in that order; junction bases with no gene match: 8. The CDR3 is 13 residues long. The germline CDR1 and CDR2 sequences are MDHEN and SYDVKM. The CDR3 DNA reads TGTGCCAGCAGGACGGGACAGGCGCGGGGCTACACCTTC. Protein sequence: CASRTGQARGYTF.

The rearrangement uses TRBV6-2 or TRBV6-3 and TRBJ1-1; D is unresolved. The CDR3 has 14 amino acids. Germline CDR1 and CDR2: MNHEY and SVGEGT. V was pared by 5 bases and J by 1 base, with 11 bases between. CDR3 sequence reads: CASSDRTGNTEAFF. The CDR3 DNA reads as TGTGCCAGCAGTGATCGGACGGGGAACACTGAAGCTTTCTTT.

The chain has TRBV5-1 and TRBJ2-7; TRBD2 matches at 7 bases. Germline V CDR1 and CDR2: SGHRS, YFSETQ. The CDR3 consists of 16 residues. J lost 6 bases, V lost 0 bases, and 12 bases had no gene match. CDR3 protein: CASSLVGATGGFEQYF. The CDR3 DNA reads TGCGCCAGCAGCTTGGTGGGCGCAACGGGGGGTTTCGAGCAGTACTTC.

The chain couples TRBV7-6 to TRBJ1-6, with D perhaps matching TRBD1 (5 bases). Trimming took off 5 bases at V and 6 bases at J, with 17 bases between the two ends. Germline CDR1 and CDR2: SGHVS and FNYEAQ. The CDR3 has 16 amino acids. DNA for the CDR3: TGTGCCAGCAGCCGGCGTGCCAGGGAGGGTAATTCACCCCTCCACTTT. It translates to CASSRRAREGNSPLHF.

The chain couples TRBV11-1 to TRBJ2-2; 7 nucleotides line up with TRBD2. The CDR3 runs to 16 residues. The junction had 11 bases not matched to a gene; V was cut back by 3 bases and J by 7 bases. The germline V gene encodes CDR1 SGHAT and CDR2 FQDESV (reference sequence). CDR3 bases: TGTGCCAGCAGCTTGAAACTAGCGAGGTGGGGCGGGGAGCTGTTTTTT. Translation gives CASSLKLARWGGELFF.

This clone was recorded only once. The J gene is TRBJ1-2, the V gene TRBV14; 7 bases are a match to TRBD1. V shed 4 bases and J 5 bases; nucleotides not matched to a gene: 10. The CDR3 is made up of 15 amino acids. Germline lookup yields CDR1 SGHDN and CDR2 FVKESK. The CDR3 sequence is CASSLATGITYGYTF. CDR3 bases: TGTGCCAGCAGCCTAGCGACAGGGATCACATATGGCTACACCTTC.

This clone was recorded only once. The CDR3 DNA reads as TGCGCCAGCAGCTTGGACAGGACCCCCGGAAACACCATATATTTT. Amino acids: CASSLDRTPGNTIYF. The genes are TRBV5-1 and TRBJ1-3, with D perhaps matching TRBD1 (5 bases). V dropped 0 bases and J dropped 4 bases, with 11 bases sitting between them. The CDR3 length is 15 residues. Germline V gene lookup returns CDR1 SGHRS and CDR2 YFSETQ. Supplemented by reference TRBV5-1 and TRBJ1-3, the full variable domain reads KAGVTQTPRYLIKTRGQQVTLSCSPISGHRSVSWYQQTPGQGLQFLFEYFSETQRNKGNFPGRFSGRQFSNSRSEMNVSTLELGDSALYLCASSLDRTPGNTIYFGEGSWLTVV.

This clone has just a few counts. The rearrangement joins TRBV19 to TRBJ1-3, with D perhaps TRBD1 (6 bases). The V gene lost 9 bases and the J gene lost 9 bases, with 18 bases spanning the gap. This CDR3 contains 13 residues. Germline V lookup: CDR1 LNHDA, CDR2 SQIVND (reference sequence). The DNA for the CDR3 is TGTGCCAGCCAACAGGGCGGATTGGGCACCATATATTTT. It yields the protein CASQQGGLGTIYF.

V gene TRBV28 combines with J gene TRBJ1-2; weak D call: TRBD1 (5 bases). The CDR3 loop spans 14 amino acids. CDR1 is MDHEN and CDR2 is SYDVKM in the germline V gene. V was shortened by 5 bases and J by 4 bases, with 14 bases between the two germline ends. The DNA of the CDR3 is TGTGCCAGCAGTCTTGCAGGGATTCCCTATGGCTACACCTTC. As protein: CASSLAGIPYGYTF.

The chain carries TRBV7-3 and TRBJ2-3; 7 bases line up with TRBD2. J lost 6 bases, V lost 5 bases, and 11 bases had no gene match. CDR3 length equals 15 residues. Germline loops: CDR1 SGHTA, CDR2 FQGTGA. In DNA form, the CDR3 reads TGTGCCAGCAGCCGCCGCACGGGAGGAGGGGATACGCAGTATTTT. It yields the protein CASSRRTGGGDTQYF.

The J gene is TRBJ2-7, the V gene TRBV28, with D possibly TRBD1 on 7 matching bases. V lost 3 bases and J 2 bases, leaving 11 bases between the germline ends. Germline V gene data show CDR1 as MDHEN and CDR2 as SYDVKM. The CDR3 is made up of 14 amino acids. The CDR3 protein is CASSLAGQTYEQYF. The CDR3 DNA is TGTGCCAGCAGTTTGGCGGGACAGACCTACGAGCAGTACTTC.

The chain employs TRBV27 and TRBJ2-1; possibly TRBD2 for D (6 bases). The CDR3 sequence is 16 residues long. V was shortened by 5 bases and J by 2 bases, with 16 bases between the two germline ends. CDR1 MNHEY and CDR2 SMNVEV come from the germline V gene (reference sequence). The CDR3 reads CASSPFAGSAYNEQFF. The CDR3 bases are TGTGCCAGCAGTCCCTTTGCGGGATCGGCCTACAATGAGCAGTTCTTC.

CDR3 in amino acids: CASSPPLSGVAGYTF. CDR3 coding DNA: TGTGCCAGCTCACCACCGTTGTCGGGGGTGGCTGGCTACACCTTC. The chain has TRBV18 and TRBJ1-2; maybe TRBD1 (5 bases). Per the germline V gene, CDR1 is KGHSH and CDR2 is LQKENI. This CDR3 comprises 15 residues. Trimming pared 0 bases from V and 7 bases from J, leaving 15 bases between.

A note on this clone: Distinct nucleotide sequences in the sample also encode this CDR3. V is TRBV6-5 and J is TRBJ2-7, with D maybe TRBD1 (5 bases). The CDR3 extends over 14 amino acids. Looked up from germline, CDR1 is MNHEY and CDR2 is SVGAGI. Trimming removed 4 bases from V and 1 base from J, with 11 bases in between. CDR3 sequence (DNA): TGTGCCAGCAGTTTGCAGGGTGGTTCCTACGAGCAGTACTTC. Translated, it gives CASSLQGGSYEQYF.

The gene calls are TRBV6-5 and TRBJ1-1; D may be TRBD1 (5 bases). Germline-derived CDR1 and CDR2 are MNHEY and SVGAGI. The CDR3 spans 13 residues. V lost 0 bases to trimming and J lost 7 bases, with 9 bases between them. CDR3 sequence reads: CASSYSRGGEAFF. DNA for the CDR3: TGTGCCAGCAGTTACTCCCGGGGCGGTGAAGCTTTCTTT.

The rearrangement uses TRBV7-9 and TRBJ2-5; TRBD1 aligns across 7 bases. The CDR3 is made up of 15 amino acids. The junction had 7 bases not matched to a gene; V was cut back by 5 bases and J by 1 base. Looked up from germline, CDR1 is SEHNR and CDR2 is FQNEAQ (reference sequence). CDR3 sequence (DNA): TGTGCCAGCAGCAGAAGGTCAGGGGGCCAAGAGACCCAGTACTTC. Translating it yields CASSRRSGGQETQYF.

This sequence joins TRBV7-8 and TRBJ2-7; D may be TRBD1 (5 bases). V was clipped by 7 bases and J by 6 bases, with 25 bases between them. This CDR3 is 16 amino acids long. The germline CDR1 and CDR2 sequences are SGHVS and FQNEAQ. CDR3 bases: TGTGCCAGCACCATAGAGCCTCAGGAAAGGGGCGTCGAGCAGTACTTC. Its translation is CASTIEPQERGVEQYF.

The V call is TRBV6-4, the J call TRBJ1-2; D is uncertain. Looked up from germline, CDR1 is MRHNA and CDR2 is SNTAGT. The CDR3 consists of 15 residues. V was trimmed by 0 bases and J by 8 bases, leaving 16 bases between them. The CDR3 bases are TGTGCCAGCAGTGACTCGAATAGAGCTGTGGGGGGCTACACCTTC. Protein sequence: CASSDSNRAVGGYTF.